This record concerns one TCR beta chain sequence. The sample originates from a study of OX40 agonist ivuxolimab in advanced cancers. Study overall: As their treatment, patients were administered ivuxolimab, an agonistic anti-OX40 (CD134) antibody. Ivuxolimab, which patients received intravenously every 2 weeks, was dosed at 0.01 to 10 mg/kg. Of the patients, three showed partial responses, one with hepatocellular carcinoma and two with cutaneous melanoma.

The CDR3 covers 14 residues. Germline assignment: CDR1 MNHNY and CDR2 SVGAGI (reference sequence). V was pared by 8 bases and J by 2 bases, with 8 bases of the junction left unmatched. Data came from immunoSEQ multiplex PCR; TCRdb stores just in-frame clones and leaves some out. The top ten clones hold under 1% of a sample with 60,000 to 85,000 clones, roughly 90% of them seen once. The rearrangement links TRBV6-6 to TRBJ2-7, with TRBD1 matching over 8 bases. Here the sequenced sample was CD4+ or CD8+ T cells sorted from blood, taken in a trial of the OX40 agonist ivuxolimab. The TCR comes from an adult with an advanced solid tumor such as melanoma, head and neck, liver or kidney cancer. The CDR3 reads CASQSPGGAYEQYF. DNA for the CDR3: TGTGCCAGCCAATCTCCAGGGGGCGCCTACGAGCAGTACTTC.